The 2 T cell receptor beta chains reported below all come from one sample, sequenced in a study of neoadjuvant anti-PD-1 for oral cavity cancer. Clones were read by immunoSEQ multiplex PCR, and TCRdb kept only the in-frame ones, dropping some. This sample has nearly 7,000 clones, with 60% to 80% found just once. Sequences were derived from PBMCs, sampled before nivolumab (anti-PD-1) treatment. The receptors here all came from a person aged 40 to 85 with oral cavity squamous cell carcinoma.

This chain joins TRBV10-3 and TRBJ2-1; D gene unclear. The CDR3 extends over 18 amino acids. Germline V gene lookup returns CDR1 ENHRY and CDR2 SYGVKD. The V end lost 0 bases, the J end lost 5 bases, and 20 bases lay between the germline ends. CDR3 DNA sequence: TGTGCCATCAGTGAGTCTTCTGCACCCTCGATTATAGACAATGAGCAGTTCTTC. Protein sequence: CAISESSAPSIIDNEQFF.

This clone came up once. The chain uses TRBV7-9 and TRBJ2-2; TRBD2 matches at 9 bases. V was pared by 1 base and J by 4 bases, with 4 bases of the junction left unmatched. This CDR3 comprises 16 residues. Per germline, CDR1 SEHNR and CDR2 FQNEAQ (reference sequence). In nucleotides, the CDR3 is TGTGCCAGCAGCTTAGTAGCGGGACTAGCCACCGGGGAGCTGTTTTTT. Encoded protein: CASSLVAGLATGELFF.